This T cell receptor beta chain was sequenced for a study of tumor and adjacent non-tumor tissue in lung cancer. General study results and limits: Normal lung showed higher cumulative top 100 clone frequency than tumor. TCR diversity was significantly greater in tumor than normal lung tissue.

RNA was extracted from bulk tissue without any cell sorting. A modified ARM-PCR protocol with three rounds of nested PCR amplified TCRbeta. One entry per CDR3 protein, called by TCRdb with MiXCR from the multiplex PCR reads. The table has 68,000 or so distinct CDR3 sequences, around 60% seen once; the top ten hold 20% to 25%. With respect to this clonotype: What it recognizes is unknown. Its ends do not fully match the called genes, so a read error is possible.

This CDR3 comprises 15 residues. In germline, CDR1 is MNHEY, CDR2 SVGAGI. The receptor's source is a man aged 45-65 years with non-small cell lung cancer. The sequenced sample was lung tumor tissue. The chain employs TRBV6-5 and TRBJ1-5; the match to TRBD1 covers 8 bases. CDR3 DNA: TGTGTCAGCAGTAAGGGACAGGAGATAGGGCAGCCCCAGCATTTT. This codes for CVSSKGQEIGQPQHF.